The clone carrying this T cell receptor (beta chain) was seen more than once but under ten times. Its specificity is not known. The data stem from a study of Tregs in tolerant kidney transplant recipients. Study findings and constraints: Validation in larger populations is needed because few patients were studied.

Clones were sequenced by immunoSEQ multiplex PCR, and TCRdb holds only the in-frame ones, with some missing. The sample yields about 46,000 clones, 91% seen once. The length of the CDR3 is 10 residues. V was clipped by 10 bases and J by 7 bases, with 10 bases between them. CDR1 and CDR2 from the germline V gene are SNHLY and FYNNEI. Thawed PBMCs were FACS-sorted into unstimulated CD4+CD25+CD127- regulatory T cells, CD4+CD25- non-regulatory cells, CD4 and CD8 cells. Thawed PBMCs were rested overnight at 37°C with 200 to 250 IU/ml IL-2 before regulatory T cell sorting. Sample: Tregs from blood. The chain links TRBV2 to TRBJ1-1, with a tentative D call TRBD1 (5 bases). The source is a human donor in good health. CDR3 DNA sequence: TGTGCCACCTTGGGGGTTGAAGCTTTCTTT. Translated, it gives CATLGVEAFF.